These T cell receptor beta chains were read from a single sample in a study of vaccination effects on CD4 cells after COVID-19. For these TCRs, the target antigens are not known. Libraries were prepared by immunoSEQ multiplex PCR; TCRdb keeps only in-frame clonotypes and omits some of them. The table includes around 81,000 clones, around 77% detected once. The material was CD4+ T cells from PBMCs cultured with HCoV-OC43 spike peptides, obtained after COVID-19 vaccination. All receptors derive from a human donor who received a COVID-19 vaccine. Both conserved end residues are part of each CDR3. A D gene is named only where the DNA matches it firmly. Where a row states a size, it is once, few, many or the class of an expanded clone; other rows omit it.

clone_size | d_call | v_call | cdr3_aa
NA | TRBD2 | TRBV5-1 | CASSLNPSGVTDTQYF
NA | TRBD2 | TRBV5-6 | CASSPSGGAIEQFF
NA | NA | TRBV14 | CASSPRWTSEQFF
NA | NA | TRBV30 | CAWSVTSRETQYF
NA | NA | TRBV19 | CASSMGPGRQETQYF
NA | NA | TRBV30 | CAWSVPPLREKLFF
NA | NA | TRBV28 | CASSSRINYGYTF
NA | NA | TRBV29-1 | CSVQRDLQFF
few | TRBD1 | TRBV3-1/TRBV3-2 | CASRLELDRDNSPLHF
NA | TRBD2 | TRBV5-1 | CASRRTSGGTAYQETQYF
NA | TRBD1 | TRBV2 | CASRIGQGAYGYTF
NA | NA | TRBV19 | CASSIQPGQSLDGYTF
few | NA | TRBV4-1 | CASSQDPMGDTEAFF
NA | TRBD1 | TRBV2 | CASDRGGYGYTF
NA | NA | TRBV12-3/TRBV12-4 | CASSPYMGKTQYF
NA | NA | TRBV11-1 | CASSLSRANTEAFF
few | TRBD1 | TRBV27 | CASTLGQGGDTIYF
NA | NA | TRBV5-1 | CASSPGRSTDTQYF